These 12 T cell receptor beta chains originate from one sample sequenced in a study of cytomegalovirus exposure and HLA in healthy donors (dated by TCRdb to the late 2010s). The protocol used for the library was the immunoSEQ multiplex PCR assay. For the multiplex PCR, a mixture combining 60 forward primers for TCR Vbeta segments and 13 reverse primers for TCR Jbeta segments was used. TCRdb took over this immuneACCESS table, retaining in-frame rearrangements with V and J assigned. Such tables are incomplete; in checked studies, under half of the missing clones stem from an unresolved V gene, and the remainder is unexplained. Counted in this sample were 150,000 to 200,000 clones; 75% to 90% of them appeared once. The top ten clones comprise about 1.6% of the sample. The sequencing input was PBMCs. The receptor source for this set is a man in his fifties or sixties in good health and CMV-seronegative.

This chain connects TRBV6-5 to TRBJ2-2; TRBD1 agrees at 9 bases. The J segment lost 5 bases and the V segment lost 6 bases, leaving 7 bases of the junction unmatched. This CDR3 spans 15 amino acids. From germline, CDR1 is MNHEY and CDR2 SVGAGI. The CDR3 DNA is TGTGCCAGCAGCAGGGACAGGGCCGCAACCGGGGAGCTGTTTTTT. Translation: CASSRDRAATGELFF.

Concerning this clone: Relative to the germline gene, one junction end is altered; a read error may explain this. V and J are TRBV11-2 and TRBJ1-1; tentative D call: TRBD1 (6 bases). This CDR3 comprises 12 residues. Germline V lookup: CDR1 SGHAT, CDR2 FQNNGV. The CDR3 here is CASNRVDTGAFF. The CDR3 DNA follows: TGTGCCAGCAACAGGGTAGACACTGGAGCTTTCTTT. The full variable domain, completed using reference TRBV11-2 and TRBJ1-1, is EAGVAQSPRYKIIEKRQSVAFWCNPISGHATLYWYQQILGQGPKLLIQFQNNGVVDDSQLPKDRFSAERLKGVDSTLKIQPAKLEDSAVYLCASNRVDTGAFFGQGTRLTVV.

The chain recombines TRBV30 with TRBJ1-3, with no clear D. The CDR3 totals 12 residues. V shed 2 bases and J shed 3 bases, with 5 bases lying between them. Germline V gene data show CDR1 as GTSNPN and CDR2 as SVGIG (reference sequence). CDR3 in amino acids: CAWSTGGNTIYF. In DNA form, the CDR3 reads TGTGCCTGGAGTACCGGTGGAAACACCATATATTTT. Looking up the rest from reference TRBV30 and TRBJ1-3 gives the full variable domain: SQTIHQWPATLVQPVGSPLSLECTVEGTSNPNLYWYRQAAGRGLQLLFYSVGIGQISSEVPQNLSASRPQDRQFILSSKKLLLSDSGFYLCAWSTGGNTIYFGEGSWLTVV.

The gene calls are TRBV18 and TRBJ2-1; TRBD2 matches 13 bases. Trimming removed 2 bases from V and 1 base from J; junction bases left unmatched: 2. The germline V gene has CDR1 KGHSH and CDR2 LQKENI. CDR3 length: 17 residues. As DNA, the CDR3 is TGTGCCAGCTCACCAGGGACTAGCGGGACATCCTACAATGAGCAGTTCTTC. It codes for CASSPGTSGTSYNEQFF.

This chain links TRBV7-9 with TRBJ1-1; D gene ambiguous. Germline V CDR1 and CDR2: SEHNR, FQNEAQ (reference sequence). Trimming took 5 bases from V and 5 from J, leaving 15 bases between them. The length of the CDR3 is 14 residues. DNA for the CDR3: TGTGCCAGCAGCCAACAGCGGAAAGGGACTGAAGCTTTCTTT. Its translation: CASSQQRKGTEAFF.

The chain employs TRBV5-1 and TRBJ2-5, with 8 nucleotides matching TRBD1. The CDR3 runs 15 residues. The germline CDR1 and CDR2 sequences are SGHRS and YFSETQ. V was clipped by 4 bases and J by 3 bases; unmatched bases: 8. This CDR3 is CASSRVGQGEETQYF. CDR3 in DNA: TGCGCCAGCAGCAGGGTAGGACAGGGAGAAGAGACCCAGTACTTC.

This clone was counted a few times. The rearrangement links TRBV19 to TRBJ1-5; 10 bases are shared with TRBD1. The V segment lost 6 bases and the J segment 3 bases; nucleotides outside the gene matches: 2. CDR1 LNHDA and CDR2 SQIVND come from the germline V gene (reference sequence). The CDR3 loop spans 14 amino acids. In DNA, the CDR3 is TGTGCCAGTAGCGACAGGGGGCTCAATCAGCCCCAGCATTTT. Protein product: CASSDRGLNQPQHF.

The chain couples TRBV5-1 to TRBJ2-3; TRBD2 might be the D (5 bases). This CDR3 spans 12 amino acids. Germline lookup yields CDR1 SGHRS and CDR2 YFSETQ. The V end was cut by 3 bases, the J end by 5 bases, with 7 bases between. The CDR3 region has the DNA TGCGCCAGCAGCTCCCGGGGAGATACGCAGTATTTT. Its protein product is CASSSRGDTQYF.

CDR3 nucleotide sequence: TGCGCCAGCAGCCAGGGGCTCGGGAACACTGAAGCTTTCTTT. The encoded protein is CASSQGLGNTEAFF. The chain employs TRBV5-1 and TRBJ1-1; D perhaps matches TRBD1 (6 bases). The CDR3 is 14 residues long. Germline loops: CDR1 SGHRS, CDR2 YFSETQ. Trimming stripped 4 bases from V and 1 base from J, with 11 bases between.

The chain combines TRBV29-1 with TRBJ1-1; weak D call: TRBD1 (5 bases). Per germline, CDR1 SQVTM and CDR2 ANQGSEA. Trimming removed 7 bases from V and 5 bases from J, with 17 bases in between. There are 13 residues in the CDR3. The CDR3 spells CSAPAGSETEAFF. CDR3 sequence (DNA): TGCAGCGCCCCCGCAGGGTCTGAGACTGAAGCTTTCTTT.

V gene TRBV19 combines with J gene TRBJ2-7, with D maybe TRBD2 (6 bases). V was clipped by 4 bases and J by 2 bases, with 12 bases between them. The V gene's germline CDR1 is LNHDA and CDR2 SQIVND (reference sequence). The CDR3 loop spans 14 amino acids. The CDR3 is CASSSRDWPYEQYF. The CDR3, as DNA: TGTGCCAGTAGTAGCCGGGACTGGCCCTACGAGCAGTACTTC.

This chain connects TRBV7-3 to TRBJ2-2; TRBD2 might be the D (6 bases). CDR1 SGHTA and CDR2 FQGTGA come from the germline V gene. V lost 4 bases to trimming and J lost 9 bases, with 21 bases between them. This CDR3 contains 16 residues. This chain's CDR3 is CASSSGLAQTRRELFF. CDR3 DNA: TGTGCCAGCAGCTCCGGTCTAGCGCAAACTAGAAGGGAGCTGTTTTTT.